Each of the 7 T cell receptor beta chains below was sequenced from the same sample in a study of tissue T cells after allogeneic stem cell transplantation (dated by TCRdb to the early 2020s). The library was built by means of the immunoSEQ multiplex PCR assay. Not all clones reach the TCRdb copy of this immuneACCESS table, which keeps in-frame sequences only. Checked studies attribute under half of the gap to unresolved V genes and leave the rest unexplained. The sample includes several thousand clones, with around 67% observed a single time. The ten largest clones represent about 5% of the sample. Taken with the paper, the label for time point translates to: human tissue collected at research (rapid) autopsy. Over a roughly 3-year period, fewer than 10 adult allo-HCT recipients with steroid-refractory GVHD were prospectively enrolled in a research-autopsy study. Sample: left colon tissue, taken at autopsy. Receptor source: a male patient aged 60 or over with steroid-refractory graft-versus-host disease after an allogeneic stem cell transplant. In patients who had a transplant, some T cells may come from the graft donor.

V usage is TRBV19 and J usage is TRBJ2-2, with 7 bases fitting TRBD2. Germline V gene sequence: CDR1 LNHDA, CDR2 SQIVND (reference sequence). J gave up 1 base and V 3 bases, and 2 bases lay outside the gene matches. The CDR3 length is 15 residues. The CDR3 coding sequence is TGTGCCAGTAGTATCTCTAGCGGGAACACCGGGGAGCTGTTTTTT. This gives the protein CASSISSGNTGELFF.

This clone occurred once. The V and J genes are TRBV6-6 and TRBJ1-3; no reliable D call. Trimming shortened V by 2 bases and J by 0 bases, and 8 bases separated the two germline ends. CDR3 length equals 15 residues. The germline CDR1 and CDR2 sequences are MNHNY and SVGAGI (reference sequence). CDR3 DNA: TGTGCCAGCAGTTACGGCCAGCCCTCTGGAAACACCATATATTTT. As protein: CASSYGQPSGNTIYF.

The CDR3 sequence is CASSVTGGPSTGELFF. CDR3 nucleotide sequence: TGTGCCAGCAGCGTTACGGGGGGGCCGAGCACCGGGGAGCTGTTTTTT. The genes are TRBV9 and TRBJ2-2; 8 nucleotides line up with TRBD2. Germline-derived CDR1 and CDR2 are SGDLS and YYNGEE. V was clipped by 2 bases and J by 4 bases; unmatched bases: 7. The CDR3 extends over 16 amino acids.

This clone has only a few counts. V usage is TRBV5-1 and J usage is TRBJ2-7; 7 bases line up with TRBD1. CDR3 length: 15 amino acids. With 0 bases clipped from V and 7 bases from J, the junction kept 10 bases outside the gene matches. Germline V gene sequence: CDR1 SGHRS, CDR2 YFSETQ. The CDR3 region is CASSLESRGIGEQYF. The CDR3 bases are TGCGCCAGCAGCTTGGAATCCAGGGGGATAGGTGAGCAGTACTTC.

The chain is built from TRBV10-1 and TRBJ2-7; D is perhaps TRBD1 (5 bases). Trimming took off 8 bases at V and 1 base at J, with 9 bases between the two ends. From germline, CDR1 is WNHNN and CDR2 SYGVQD (reference sequence). The CDR3 loop spans 12 amino acids. In DNA, the CDR3 is TGCGCCAGCCGAAAGGGGTCCTACGAGCAGTACTTC. Translating it yields CASRKGSYEQYF.

This clone is large in the sample. V gene TRBV27 combines with J gene TRBJ1-6; perhaps TRBD1 as D (6 bases). V was pared by 6 bases and J by 6 bases, with 15 bases between. The CDR3 is 15 amino acids. Germline V gene data show CDR1 as MNHEY and CDR2 as SMNVEV (reference sequence). The CDR3 spells CASRRNRDTNSPLHF. The CDR3 DNA reads TGTGCCAGCAGACGAAACCGGGACACTAATTCACCCCTCCACTTT.

The chain recombines TRBV12-3 or TRBV12-4 with TRBJ2-7; D is unresolved. This CDR3 contains 13 residues. V was trimmed by 0 bases and J by 1 base, leaving 4 bases between them. The CDR3 region has the DNA TGTGCCAGCAGTTTAGCCGTGTCCTACGAGCAGTACTTC. Residues: CASSLAVSYEQYF.